Listed here are 21 T cell receptor beta chains from one sample, sequenced in a study of CD8 T cells in ankylosing spondylitis (TCRdb year 2017). On the study overall, not on this receptor specifically: A TCR beta motif made up of several highly homologous amino acid variants appeared to be characteristic of blood from ankylosing spondylitis patients.

These receptors lack a known antigen. The library was produced with 5' RACE. Instrument used: Illumina HiSeq 2500. The raw public reads went through TCRdb reprocessing: fastp at Q25, MiXCR clone calling, in-frame beta chains kept. One record per CDR3 amino acid sequence lists the most common genes and DNA. In this sample the table shows a few hundred thousand distinct CDR3 sequences, about 22% of which occur a single time. The ten largest make up about 16% of the sample. Sequenced sample: blood, either unsorted or a sorted T cell fraction (not recorded which). These receptors were obtained from a male donor with ankylosing spondylitis.

The chain carries TRBV12-3 or TRBV12-4 and TRBJ2-1; 10 bases line up with TRBD2. The CDR3 contains 17 residues. The V and J ends lost 6 bases and 5 bases, in that order; junction bases with no gene match: 13. CDR3: CASSPKVSGRPDNEQFF. The CDR3 nucleotides read TGTGCCAGCAGCCCGAAGGTTAGCGGGAGGCCAGACAATGAGCAGTTCTTC.

The genes are TRBV10-3 and TRBJ2-1; D may be TRBD2 (7 bases). V was clipped by 11 bases and J by 8 bases, with 19 bases between them. CDR1 is ENHRY and CDR2 is SYGVKD in the germline V gene. CDR3 length equals 13 residues. CDR3 DNA: TGTGCCTCGAAAGGGGGGGACCGGGATGAGCAGTTCTTC. Protein sequence: CASKGGDRDEQFF.

Only a few counts were recorded for this clonotype. The V and J genes are TRBV28 and TRBJ1-5, with 9 bases lining up with TRBD1. The CDR3 sequence is 15 residues long. Germline V gene data show CDR1 as MDHEN and CDR2 as SYDVKM. The junction had 9 bases not matched to a gene; V was cut back by 6 bases and J by 6 bases. The CDR3: CASRQGQGGSQPQHF. The CDR3 DNA reads as TGTGCCAGCAGGCAGGGACAGGGCGGGAGTCAGCCCCAGCATTTT. Together with reference TRBV28 and TRBJ1-5, the CDR3 gives the full variable domain: DVKVTQSSRYLVKRTGEKVFLECVQDMDHENMFWYRQDPGLGLRLIYFSYDVKMKEKGDIPEGYSVSREKKERFSLILESASTNQTSMYLCASRQGQGGSQPQHFGDGTRLSIL.

The chain combines TRBV28 with TRBJ2-3; the match to TRBD2 covers 7 bases. V lost 3 bases and J lost 2; bases outside the gene matches: 14. Germline lookup yields CDR1 MDHEN and CDR2 SYDVKM. The CDR3 contains 18 residues. The CDR3 coding sequence is TGTGCCAGCAGTTTGTGGGGCGGGAGCGGGATTTTCACAGATACGCAGTATTTT. Translating it yields CASSLWGGSGIFTDTQYF.

This clonotype was seen a handful of times. V usage is TRBV6-5 and J usage is TRBJ2-1; no definite D call. The germline V and J ends were trimmed by 3 bases and 3 bases, with 9 bases remaining between them. CDR3 size: 14 residues. Germline V gene data show CDR1 as MNHEY and CDR2 as SVGAGI. This CDR3 is CASSYSYVYNEQFF. The CDR3 DNA sequence: TGTGCCAGCAGTTATTCCTATGTCTACAATGAGCAGTTCTTC.

This clonotype appeared a few times. CDR3 region: CASSLEIAGELFF. CDR3 DNA sequence: TGTGCCAGCAGCCTCGAAATAGCCGGGGAGCTGTTTTTT. The V and J genes are TRBV7-9 and TRBJ2-2; D gene ambiguous. V was cut by 5 bases and J by 6 bases, with 10 bases left in between. From germline, CDR1 is SEHNR and CDR2 FQNEAQ (reference sequence). This CDR3 is built from 13 residues.

The rearrangement uses TRBV14 and TRBJ2-3; 7 bases match TRBD1. Germline CDR1 and CDR2: SGHDN and FVKESK. This CDR3 region has 15 residues. V was pared by 4 bases and J by 8 bases, with 12 bases of the junction left unmatched. CDR3 region: CASSLQTGFVATQYF. The CDR3 bases are TGTGCCAGCAGCCTCCAGACAGGGTTTGTAGCTACGCAGTATTTT.

V usage is TRBV6-2 or TRBV6-3 and J usage is TRBJ2-6, with D tentatively TRBD2 (5 bases). The germline gives CDR1 MNHEY, CDR2 SVGEGT. This CDR3 is built from 15 residues. Trimming shortened V by 5 bases and J by 4 bases, and 12 bases separated the two germline ends. The CDR3 sequence is CASSIEGGGANVLTF. The CDR3 bases are TGTGCCAGCAGTATCGAGGGCGGCGGGGCCAACGTCCTGACTTTC.

This clonotype was seen more than once but under ten times. The gene calls are TRBV4-1 and TRBJ1-4; unclear D gene. The germline gives CDR1 MGHRA, CDR2 YSYEKL. The CDR3 spans 14 residues. V gave up 8 bases and J gave up 1 base, with 11 bases separating them. CDR3 residues: CASRERETNEKLFF. The CDR3 coding sequence is TGCGCCAGCCGAGAGAGAGAAACTAATGAAAAACTGTTTTTT.

This clonotype was counted between two and nine times. This chain connects TRBV24-1 to TRBJ2-3; no clear D gene. The CDR3 sequence is 15 residues long. The V and J ends lost 0 bases and 1 base respectively, with 7 bases between them. Germline values: CDR1 KGHDR, CDR2 SFDVKD. CDR3 in amino acids: CATSDLPDRTDTQYF. The CDR3 nucleotides are TGTGCCACCAGTGATTTGCCGGACCGCACAGATACGCAGTATTTT.

The chain has TRBV18 and TRBJ2-3; 9 bases are a match to TRBD2. Looked up from germline, CDR1 is KGHSH and CDR2 is LQKENI. With 3 bases clipped from V and 5 bases from J, the junction kept 6 bases outside the gene matches. The CDR3 contains 15 residues. For the CDR3, the DNA is TGTGCCAGCTCACCCGCGGGGGGGCTTAAAGATACGCAGTATTTT. It codes for CASSPAGGLKDTQYF.

The table lists this clonotype with a few counts. CDR3 sequence reads: CASSYPGTGYNEQFF. The CDR3 DNA reads as TGTGCCAGCAGTTACCCCGGGACAGGGTACAATGAGCAGTTCTTC. This chain links TRBV25-1 with TRBJ2-1, with 9 bases lining up with TRBD1. The germline V gene has CDR1 MGHDK and CDR2 SYGVNS. The V gene end was trimmed by 5 bases and the J gene end by 4 bases; junction bases not matched to a gene: 6. The CDR3 is 15 amino acids.

This clonotype was seen more than once but under ten times. The CDR3 region is CATSDSTGTSGRQNEQFF. CDR3 nucleotide sequence: TGTGCCACCAGTGACTCGACCGGGACTAGCGGGAGGCAGAATGAGCAGTTCTTC. J is TRBJ2-1 and V is TRBV24-1; 15 bases fit TRBD2. The CDR3 extends over 18 amino acids. Germline CDR1 and CDR2: KGHDR and SFDVKD. The J segment lost 7 bases and the V segment lost 4 bases, leaving 10 bases of the junction unmatched.

This clonotype was counted ten times or more. One end of the junction varies from germline; a read error may be responsible. The chain couples TRBV5-1 to TRBJ1-5; 9 bases fit TRBD1. Germline loops: CDR1 SGHRS, CDR2 YFSETQ. This CDR3 comprises 15 residues. CDR3 DNA sequence: TGTGCCAGCAGCCTGGACAGGGGAAGCAATCAGCCCCAGCATTTT. Translating it yields CASSLDRGSNQPQHF.

This clonotype has just a few counts. The V and J genes are TRBV11-2 and TRBJ2-3; 7 nucleotides match TRBD2. The CDR3 has 16 amino acids. Germline assignment: CDR1 SGHAT and CDR2 FQNNGV. Trimming cost V 8 bases and J 0 bases; bases outside gene matches: 11. The CDR3 DNA follows: TGTGCCAGCCCTTGGGGGGAGGGAGTTAGCACAGATACGCAGTATTTT. Encoded protein: CASPWGEGVSTDTQYF. The variable domain in full, with the rest retrieved from reference TRBV11-2 and TRBJ2-3, is EAGVAQSPRYKIIEKRQSVAFWCNPISGHATLYWYQQILGQGPKLLIQFQNNGVVDDSQLPKDRFSAERLKGVDSTLKIQPAKLEDSAVYLCASPWGEGVSTDTQYFGPGTRLTVL.

The chain has TRBV5-4 and TRBJ1-2; maybe TRBD1 (6 bases). Germline lookup yields CDR1 SGHNT and CDR2 YYREEE (reference sequence). This CDR3 is built from 14 residues. V was trimmed by 2 bases and J by 6 bases, leaving 14 bases between them. CDR3 nucleotides: TGTGCCAGCAGCTTCGACACAGGGACGGATGGCTACACCTTC. Translation gives CASSFDTGTDGYTF.

In this sample, this clonotype turned up many times. The V call is TRBV5-1, the J call TRBJ2-5; possible D gene TRBD1, 5 bases. Germline lookup yields CDR1 SGHRS and CDR2 YFSETQ. CDR3 size: 12 residues. The ends were cut back, 7 bases at V and 1 base at J, with 8 bases in the middle. CDR3 residues: CASAQGQETQYF. CDR3 DNA sequence: TGCGCCAGCGCCCAGGGCCAAGAGACCCAGTACTTC.

The rearrangement uses TRBV5-1 and TRBJ1-4, with D hard to call. Trimming left V 5 bases short and J 0 bases short, with 8 bases between. This CDR3 region has 14 residues. The germline V gene has CDR1 SGHRS and CDR2 YFSETQ. The CDR3 sequence: CASRQSATNEKLFF. The CDR3, as DNA: TGCGCCAGCAGGCAAAGTGCAACTAATGAAAAACTGTTTTTT.

This clonotype came up a few times. The chain is built from TRBV5-1 and TRBJ2-1; 9 positions match TRBD2. V lost 4 bases to trimming and J lost 5 bases; unmatched junction nucleotides: 7. This CDR3 comprises 15 residues. The germline V gene has CDR1 SGHRS and CDR2 YFSETQ. CDR3 amino acids: CASSDTSGLNNEQFF. The DNA of the CDR3 is TGCGCCAGCAGCGATACTAGCGGGTTGAACAATGAGCAGTTCTTC.

The chain recombines TRBV3-1 with TRBJ1-1; D remains unclear. The CDR3 loop spans 18 amino acids. The germline V and J ends were trimmed by 1 base and 0 bases, with 18 bases remaining between them. Germline lookup yields CDR1 LGHDT and CDR2 YNNKEL (reference sequence). The CDR3 DNA is TGTGCCAGCAGCCAAGGGTATTTAGGTTTTCCCATGAACACTGAAGCTTTCTTT. The encoded protein is CASSQGYLGFPMNTEAFF.

This clonotype was seen many times. The chain is built from TRBV4-3 and TRBJ2-1; TRBD2 might be the D (6 bases). V lost 4 bases and J 6 bases, leaving 7 bases between the germline ends. CDR1 is LGHNA and CDR2 is YSLEER in the germline V gene. The CDR3 covers 12 residues. The CDR3 DNA sequence: TGCGCCAGCAGCCCCGGGGGCAATGAGCAGTTCTTC. Translated, it gives CASSPGGNEQFF.